This TCR beta chain came from a study of OX40 agonist ivuxolimab in advanced cancers. Overall study results and limits: Expanded peripheral T cells had an undetermined antigen specificity.

A word on this clone: Its antigen remains unknown.

The table came from immunoSEQ multiplex PCR; TCRdb's copy has only in-frame clones and leaves some out. The table includes roughly 90,000 clones, roughly 90% detected once. Sequenced here: CD4+ or CD8+ T cells sorted from blood, sampled in a trial of the OX40 agonist ivuxolimab. This receptor was taken from an adult with an advanced solid tumor such as melanoma, head and neck, liver or kidney cancer.

For the CDR3, the DNA is TGTGCCAGCAGCGAAGGAGGGAGTCGGACTGAAGCTTTCTTT. Translation: CASSEGGSRTEAFF. The V call is TRBV7-8, the J call TRBJ1-1, with D unclear. CDR1 is SGHVS and CDR2 is FQNEAQ in the germline V gene. The CDR3 length is 14 residues. Trimming stripped 5 bases from V and 5 bases from J, with 15 bases between.